Listed here is a single TCR beta chain. Its target is not known. PCR involved 60 Vbeta and 13 Jbeta primers. Using immunoSEQ multiplex PCR, the repertoire was profiled, and TCRdb retains in-frame clones only, with some absent. The sample includes about 170,000 clones, around 78% seen only once; the top ten take under 2.5%. These data originate in a study of cytomegalovirus exposure and HLA in healthy donors. Study observations and caveats: The classifier reportedly diagnosed cytomegalovirus status with high specificity and sensitivity.

CDR3 length: 15 residues. Germline assignment: CDR1 SGHRS and CDR2 YFSETQ. The V and J ends lost 4 bases and 6 bases, in that order; junction bases with no gene match: 3. Sequencing input: PBMCs. The chain employs TRBV5-1 and TRBJ2-3, with TRBD2 matching 15 bases. This TCR came from a woman in her thirties in good health and CMV-seropositive. The CDR3 DNA reads TGCGCCAGCAGCACAGGACTAGCGGGAGGGGATACGCAGTATTTT. Its translation: CASSTGLAGGDTQYF.